These 9 T cell receptor beta chains share one sample of origin, sequenced in a study of spatial heterogeneity in lung cancer. The time point: blood at routine non-recurrence follow-up after resection. Each CDR3 protein is one row after TCRdb ran MiXCR on the 5' RACE reads. This table has tens of thousands of distinct CDR3 sequences, about 9.4% appearing once. The source material was PBMCs, sampled at follow-up. These receptor sequences come from a female donor with early-stage non-small cell lung cancer.

Ten or more counts support this clonotype. The chain employs TRBV6-2 or TRBV6-3 and TRBJ2-3; tentative D call: TRBD1 (6 bases). CDR1 is MNHEY and CDR2 is SVGEGT in the germline V gene. The CDR3 runs to 13 residues. V lost 6 bases to trimming and J lost 4 bases, with 11 bases between them. Here the CDR3 DNA reads TGTGCCAGCAGCCTCTACAGGGCAGATACGCAGTATTTT. Protein product: CASSLYRADTQYF.

This clonotype occurred many times. The chain has TRBV10-3 and TRBJ2-3; D might be TRBD2 (5 bases). Trimming pared 4 bases from V and 4 bases from J, leaving 9 bases between. The length of the CDR3 is 13 residues. Germline V gene sequence: CDR1 ENHRY, CDR2 SYGVKD. The CDR3 sequence: CAISARESDTQYF. CDR3 nucleotides: TGTGCCATCAGTGCGAGGGAGTCAGATACGCAGTATTTT.

The genes are TRBV4-2 and TRBJ1-5; D is unresolved. CDR1 and CDR2 from the germline V gene are LGHNA and YNFKEQ. Trimming took 0 bases from V and 7 from J, leaving 16 bases between them. The CDR3 has 16 amino acids. In nucleotides, the CDR3 is TGTGCCAGCAGCCAAGATGGGATTGTTGCGTCCCAGCCCCAGCATTTT. Its translation is CASSQDGIVASQPQHF.

This clonotype was seen at least ten times. V usage is TRBV5-4 and J usage is TRBJ2-3; 9 bases line up with TRBD1. CDR3 size: 16 residues. CDR1 is SGHNT, CDR2 YYREEE, per germline (reference sequence). CDR3 sequence reads: CASDSFGQGSSDTQYF. CDR3 DNA sequence: TGTGCTTCCGACTCTTTCGGACAGGGGTCGTCAGATACGCAGTATTTT. The whole variable domain, filled in from reference TRBV5-4 and TRBJ2-3, reads ETGVTQSPTHLIKTRGQQVTLRCSSQSGHNTVSWYQQALGQGPQFIFQYYREEENGRGNFPPRFSGLQFPNYSSELNVNALELDDSALYLCASDSFGQGSSDTQYFGPGTRLTVL.

The sample holds a few counts of this clonotype. The rearrangement links TRBV9 to TRBJ1-1; the D gene is possibly TRBD1 (5 bases). This CDR3 comprises 13 residues. The germline gives CDR1 SGDLS, CDR2 YYNGEE. The V gene lost 0 bases and the J gene lost 6 bases, with 9 bases spanning the gap. CDR3 in DNA: TGTGCCAGCAGCGTAGCAGGGAGGGCTGAAGCTTTCTTT. This codes for CASSVAGRAEAFF.

This clonotype turned up a few times. DNA for the CDR3: TGTGCCAGCAGCTTGTCGAGCACGGGGCGGACTGAAGCTTTCTTT. Amino acids: CASSLSSTGRTEAFF. The chain combines TRBV28 with TRBJ1-1; tentative D call: TRBD1 (5 bases). The CDR3 loop spans 15 amino acids. Between the trimmed V and J ends, which lost 6 bases and 5 bases, there was a span of 19 bases. Germline V gene sequence: CDR1 MDHEN, CDR2 SYDVKM.

A word on this clonotype: A much larger clonotype is one base distant, so this may be a read error. The genes are TRBV7-9 and TRBJ2-5, with D possibly TRBD2 on 5 matching bases. Germline CDR1 SEHNR, CDR2 FQNEAQ (reference sequence). The CDR3 runs to 16 residues. CDR3 sequence reads: CTSSATRGPRRETQYF. The CDR3, as DNA: TGTACCAGCAGCGCAACCCGTGGACCCAGGAGGGAGACCCAGTACTTC.

As regards this clonotype: Given a much more abundant clone one base away, this may be a read error. This chain uses TRBV6-6 with TRBJ2-7; possibly TRBD2 for D (5 bases). The germline CDR1 and CDR2 sequences are MNHNY and SVGAGI (reference sequence). The CDR3 is 14 amino acids. For the CDR3, the DNA is TGTGCCAACAGTCCCCTCTCGGGAACCTACGAGCAGTACTTC. The encoded protein is CANSPLSGTYEQYF.

The J gene is TRBJ1-4, the V gene TRBV5-4; D gene unclear. Germline V gene sequence: CDR1 SGHNT, CDR2 YYREEE (reference sequence). V was shortened by 0 bases and J by 2 bases, with 8 bases between the two germline ends. The CDR3 is 15 residues long. The CDR3 DNA reads as TGTGCCAGCAGCTTGGATGCAGGCACTAATGAAAAACTGTTTTTT. It translates to CASSLDAGTNEKLFF.